This is a list of T cell receptor beta chains from one sample in a study of blood T cell repertoires in COVID-19. Some clones are missing from TCRdb's copy, which holds only in-frame ones; the method was immunoSEQ multiplex PCR. The sample shows under 250,000 clones, 80% to 90% of them seen only once. Sequenced sample: peripheral blood. The receptors shown here come from a man between 45 and 60 years old with active or convalescent COVID-19. Each CDR3 is given with its conserved first and last residue. A D gene is named only where the DNA matches it firmly. Clone sizes are given selectively: once, few, many, or a class where the clone is expanded.

v_call	clone_size	d_call	j_call	cdr3_aa	cdr3_nt
TRBV29-1	.	TRBD2	TRBJ2-3	CSGLHSGYTDTQYF	TGCAGCGGGCTTCATAGCGGGTACACAGATACGCAGTATTTT
TRBV11-1	.	TRBD1	TRBJ2-1	CASRLGRGLYNEQFF	TGTGCCAGCAGGCTGGGCAGGGGGCTTTATAATGAGCAGTTCTTC
TRBV24-1	.	.	TRBJ2-1	CATSDLKAGSYNEQFF	TGTGCCACCAGTGATTTGAAGGCAGGGTCCTACAATGAGCAGTTCTTC
TRBV29-1	.	TRBD1	TRBJ2-7	CSVDRGPGSYEQYF	TGCAGCGTGGACAGGGGGCCGGGGTCCTACGAGCAGTACTTC
TRBV7-8	once	TRBD2	TRBJ2-1	CASSFVAGGHEQFF	TGTGCCAGCAGCTTCGTAGCGGGAGGGCACGAGCAGTTCTTC
TRBV2	few	.	TRBJ2-3	CASSAIREGGDTQYF	TGTGCCAGCAGTGCGATTAGGGAAGGGGGAGATACGCAGTATTTT
TRBV19	.	.	TRBJ1-5	CASQGQLNQPQHF	TGTGCCAGTCAAGGACAGCTTAATCAGCCCCAGCATTTT
TRBV2	.	.	TRBJ1-2	CASSDSGGLITNYGYTF	TGTGCCAGCAGTGACTCCGGCGGATTAATAACTAACTATGGCTACACCTTC
TRBV12-1	.	.	TRBJ2-7	CASTKKGPGQGAYEQYF	TGTGCCAGCACCAAAAAAGGACCGGGACAGGGGGCGTACGAGCAGTACTTC
TRBV6-4	.	.	TRBJ1-2	CASSDRGYGYTF	TGTGCCAGCAGTGACAGGGGCTATGGCTACACCTTC
TRBV9	.	TRBD1	TRBJ1-2	CASSMDRGGKGYTF	TGTGCCAGCAGCATGGACAGGGGAGGGAAGGGCTACACCTTC
TRBV2	.	.	TRBJ1-5	CASSEEGSRNQPQHF	TGTGCCAGCAGTGAGGAGGGCAGCCGCAATCAGCCCCAGCATTTT
TRBV4-3	.	.	TRBJ2-7	CASSQGLVIYEQYF	TGCGCCAGCAGCCAAGGCTTAGTAATCTACGAGCAGTACTTC
TRBV4-1	.	.	TRBJ2-3	CASSQDRGTVRSTDTQYF	TGCGCCAGCAGCCAAGATCGGGGAACCGTCCGGAGCACAGATACGCAGTATTTT
TRBV19	.	.	TRBJ2-3	CASSIGTVARGDTQYF	TGTGCCAGTAGTATCGGAACAGTCGCACGGGGAGATACGCAGTATTTT
TRBV30	.	TRBD1	TRBJ2-7	CAWSVRFRDRVYEQYF	TGTGCCTGGAGTGTACGATTTAGGGACAGGGTCTACGAGCAGTACTTC
TRBV5-1	.	TRBD1	TRBJ1-2	CASSLTGGDGYTF	TGCGCCAGCAGCTTGACAGGGGGCGATGGCTACACCTTC
TRBV5-1	.	TRBD2	TRBJ2-5	CASSLVSSGGDGTQYF	TGCGCCAGCAGCTTGGTCTCTAGCGGGGGGGACGGGACCCAGTACTTC
TRBV5-1	.	TRBD2	TRBJ2-5	CASSPGTSGGAWETQYF	TGCGCCAGCAGCCCCGGGACTAGCGGGGGGGCTTGGGAGACCCAGTACTTC
TRBV5-1	.	TRBD2	TRBJ2-1	CASSSLAGGFEQFF	TGCGCCAGCAGCTCCTTAGCGGGAGGGTTTGAGCAGTTCTTC
TRBV7-2	once	TRBD2	TRBJ2-1	CASSPPAGGYNEQFF	TGTGCCAGCAGCCCCCCGGCGGGGGGGTACAATGAGCAGTTCTTC
TRBV4-3	.	TRBD1	TRBJ2-1	CASSQERGQYNEQFF	TGCGCCAGCAGCCAAGAAAGGGGACAGTACAATGAGCAGTTCTTC
TRBV7-2	.	.	TRBJ1-3	CASSLRGGHSGNTIYF	TGTGCCAGCAGCCTCCGGGGAGGCCACTCTGGAAACACCATATATTTT
TRBV3-1/TRBV3-2	once	TRBD1	TRBJ1-6	CASSQEGRGPSYNSPLHF	TGTGCCAGCAGCCAAGAGGGCAGGGGGCCGTCGTATAATTCACCCCTCCACTTT
TRBV5-6	.	.	TRBJ1-3	CASRDTSSSGNTIYF	TGTGCCAGCAGGGACACCTCGAGCTCTGGAAACACCATATATTTT
TRBV5-1	.	TRBD1	TRBJ1-5	CASSPQGADQPQHF	TGCGCCAGCAGCCCCCAGGGGGCTGATCAGCCCCAGCATTTT
TRBV28	.	TRBD2	TRBJ2-5	CASSLLGLAVIETQYF	TGTGCCAGCAGTTTATTGGGCCTAGCGGTCATAGAGACCCAGTACTTC
TRBV27	.	.	TRBJ1-5	CASSLRGQPQHF	TGTGCCAGCAGTCTCCGCGGTCAGCCCCAGCATTTT
TRBV5-1	.	TRBD1	TRBJ1-2	CASSFGTGLNYGYTF	TGCGCCAGCAGCTTCGGGACAGGGCTAAACTATGGCTACACCTTC
TRBV4-2	.	.	TRBJ2-2	CASRRLEEPGELFF	TGTGCCAGCAGGCGGCTTGAGGAGCCCGGGGAGCTGTTTTTT
TRBV29-1	.	TRBD2	TRBJ2-3	CSVEDSASGKRSDTQYF	TGCAGCGTTGAAGATTCGGCTAGCGGGAAAAGGTCAGATACGCAGTATTTT
TRBV6-5	.	.	TRBJ1-6	CASSWSTTYNSPLHF	TGTGCCAGCAGTTGGTCTACTACCTATAATTCACCCCTCCACTTT
TRBV15	.	TRBD1	TRBJ1-4	CATSRTTGATNEKLFF	TGTGCCACCAGCAGGACTACAGGGGCGACTAATGAAAAACTGTTTTTT
TRBV29-1	.	TRBD1	TRBJ1-2	CSVDRGQIYGYTF	TGCAGCGTTGACAGGGGGCAGATCTATGGCTACACCTTC
TRBV6-5	.	.	TRBJ1-1	CAIELPRGNTEAFF	TGTGCCATTGAACTCCCCCGGGGGAACACTGAAGCTTTCTTT
TRBV4-3	.	.	TRBJ2-3	CASSQGWGQEPYTQYF	TGCGCCAGCAGCCAGGGTTGGGGGCAGGAGCCTTATACGCAGTATTTT
TRBV4-3	.	.	TRBJ1-6	CASSQDPAGINSPLHF	TGCGCCAGCAGCCAAGACCCGGCAGGGATTAATTCACCCCTCCACTTT
TRBV9	.	TRBD2	TRBJ2-5	CASTGSGGEGETQYF	TGTGCCAGCACGGGGAGCGGGGGGGAAGGAGAGACCCAGTACTTC
TRBV6-5	.	TRBD2	TRBJ2-1	CASSYSRLAGVGEQFF	TGTGCCAGCAGTTACTCGCGACTAGCGGGAGTAGGTGAGCAGTTCTTC
TRBV29-1	.	.	TRBJ2-1	CSVEKENEQFF	TGCAGCGTTGAAAAGGAGAATGAGCAGTTCTTC
TRBV2	.	TRBD2	TRBJ2-1	CASLGGTSGVYNEQFF	TGTGCCAGCCTCGGAGGCACTAGCGGAGTATACAATGAGCAGTTCTTC
TRBV19	.	TRBD1	TRBJ1-5	CASGQGVQPQHF	TGTGCCAGCGGACAGGGAGTACAGCCCCAGCATTTT
TRBV10-3	.	TRBD2	TRBJ2-1	CAIRSGNKHEQFF	TGTGCCATCAGGAGCGGGAATAAACATGAGCAGTTCTTC
TRBV15	.	TRBD1	TRBJ1-1	CATSRDIRQGWNTEAFF	TGTGCCACCAGCAGAGACATTCGACAGGGATGGAACACTGAAGCTTTCTTT
TRBV7-2	.	.	TRBJ2-3	CASSLISRATDTQYF	TGTGCCAGCAGCTTAATTTCGCGGGCTACAGATACGCAGTATTTT
TRBV4-3	.	TRBD1	TRBJ1-4	CASSQGGTATNEKLFF	TGCGCCAGCAGCCAAGGTGGGACAGCAACTAATGAAAAACTGTTTTTT
TRBV7-8	.	TRBD1	TRBJ2-1	CASSLAGGRYNEQFF	TGTGCCAGCAGCTTGGCAGGGGGTAGATACAATGAGCAGTTCTTC
TRBV7-8	.	.	TRBJ1-1	CASSLSGEGPEAFF	TGTGCCAGCAGCCTGTCAGGGGAAGGCCCTGAAGCTTTCTTT
TRBV7-2	.	.	TRBJ1-1	CASSLGSREMNTEAFF	TGTGCCAGCAGCTTAGGTTCGAGGGAGATGAACACTGAAGCTTTCTTT
TRBV28	once	TRBD1	TRBJ2-7	CASLSPGTGGRRYF	TGTGCCAGCTTATCCCCCGGGACAGGGGGCAGGAGATACTTC
TRBV6-5	.	.	TRBJ2-7	CASSYGASEQYF	TGTGCCAGCAGTTACGGGGCTAGCGAGCAGTACTTC
TRBV21-1	.	.	TRBJ1-1	CASSKERDRGENTEAFF	TGTGCCAGCAGCAAGGAGCGGGACAGGGGCGAAAACACTGAAGCTTTCTTT
TRBV7-9	.	TRBD1	TRBJ1-4	CASSRDRSQEKLFF	TGTGCCAGCAGCCGGGACAGATCTCAGGAAAAACTGTTTTTT
TRBV5-1	.	.	TRBJ1-6	CASSLAQGSGSPLHF	TGCGCCAGCAGCTTGGCTCAGGGGTCTGGTTCACCCCTCCACTTT
TRBV5-3	few	.	TRBJ1-5	CARSCRHNSNQPQHF	TGTGCCAGAAGCTGCAGACACAATAGCAATCAGCCCCAGCATTTT
TRBV7-9	.	.	TRBJ2-7	CASSLARDYEQYF	TGTGCCAGCAGCTTAGCGCGGGATTACGAGCAGTACTTC
TRBV28	.	.	TRBJ1-2	CASRSLQGNYGYTF	TGTGCCAGCAGATCCCTGCAGGGGAACTATGGCTACACCTTC
TRBV4-2	.	TRBD1	TRBJ2-3	CASSQDMGQNTDTQYF	TGTGCCAGCAGCCAAGATATGGGACAGAACACAGATACGCAGTATTTT
TRBV18	.	.	TRBJ2-1	CASSQIRGEQFF	TGTGCCAGCTCACAGATAAGGGGCGAGCAGTTCTTC